This TCR beta chain was documented in a study of T cell responses to AZD1222 COVID-19 vaccine. This table comes from immunoSEQ multiplex PCR, and its TCRdb copy is limited to in-frame clones, with some not included. Found here are around 90,000 clones, 65% to 90% of them singletons; the top ten hold about 6%. Study-level results: Two AZD1222 administrations were followed by greater Spike-specific TCR breadth and depth. Females outnumbered males among donors, who were mostly white British; clonal diversity was possibly underestimated. Baseline seropositives among AZD1222 recipients totaled only five or six. The peak T cell response came first, and repertoires were sampled only after it.

V trimming: 2 bases; J trimming: 7 bases; junction bases outside the gene matches: 10. CDR1 and CDR2 from the germline V gene are SGHTA and FQGNSA. The CDR3 runs to 16 residues. A remark on this clone: Its antigen remains unknown.

The sample was peripheral blood, taken on day 0 of AZD1222 vaccination. This clonotype was sampled from an adult in good health. The chain carries TRBV7-2 and TRBJ2-1, with 8 bases fitting TRBD1. The CDR3 region is CASSLRGSTGVNEQFF. The CDR3 DNA follows: TGTGCCAGCAGCTTACGGGGATCGACAGGGGTGAATGAGCAGTTCTTC.